A single sample is the source of the 25 T cell receptor beta chains below, sequenced in a study of blood T cell repertoires in COVID-19. Libraries were prepared by immunoSEQ multiplex PCR; TCRdb keeps only in-frame clonotypes and omits some of them. The repertoire holds about 500,000 clones, with around 90% as singletons. The sample was peripheral blood. Source of these receptors: a woman between 45 and 60 years old with COVID-19, enrolled during active disease.

The chain employs TRBV5-1 and TRBJ1-3, with 10 bases matching TRBD1. J lost 9 bases, V lost 4 bases, and 7 bases had no gene match. From germline, CDR1 is SGHRS and CDR2 YFSETQ. The length of the CDR3 is 14 residues. The CDR3 sequence: CASSLGQGETTIYF. The CDR3 DNA follows: TGCGCCAGCAGCCTAGGACAGGGGGAGACCACCATATATTTT.

The chain has TRBV4-2 and TRBJ2-7, with TRBD2 matching 15 bases. V lost 0 bases and J lost 3; bases outside the gene matches: 3. In germline, CDR1 is LGHNA, CDR2 YNFKEQ. The CDR3 length is 17 residues. The CDR3 coding sequence is TGTGCCAGCAGCCAAGATGGGACTAGCGGGGGGTACTACGAGCAGTACTTC. Its translation is CASSQDGTSGGYYEQYF.

The CDR3 nucleotides are TGTGCCAGCAGTTTATTTTGGGGACAGAGCCTCGGGGAGCTGTTTTTT. This encodes CASSLFWGQSLGELFF. The rearrangement joins TRBV27 to TRBJ2-2; 7 bases are shared with TRBD1. The CDR3 runs 16 residues. The germline V gene has CDR1 MNHEY and CDR2 SMNVEV (reference sequence). The V segment lost 1 base and the J segment 7 bases; nucleotides outside the gene matches: 9.

In this sample, this clone turned up once. The chain links TRBV7-6 to TRBJ1-6; tentative D call: TRBD1 (6 bases). Germline V gives CDR1 SGHVS, CDR2 FNYEAQ. This CDR3 contains 17 residues. The V end was cut by 3 bases, the J end by 0 bases, with 12 bases between. This CDR3 reads CASSFGSRGSYNSPLHF. The CDR3 coding sequence is TGTGCCAGCAGCTTCGGGTCCAGGGGCTCCTATAATTCACCCCTCCACTTT.

The chain combines TRBV9 with TRBJ1-2; the match to TRBD1 covers 7 bases. The CDR3 has 14 amino acids. V shed 3 bases and J 3 bases; nucleotides not matched to a gene: 5. Looked up from germline, CDR1 is SGDLS and CDR2 is YYNGEE. The CDR3 nucleotides read TGTGCCAGCAGCGCCGACAGGGCTTACTATGGCTACACCTTC. This codes for CASSADRAYYGYTF.

The rearrangement joins TRBV10-2 to TRBJ2-3, with D perhaps TRBD2 (6 bases). V lost 4 bases, J lost 6 bases, and 8 bases lay in between. Germline CDR1 and CDR2: WSHSY and SAAADI. CDR3 size: 12 residues. In DNA, the CDR3 is TGCGCCAGCAGTGGTGCGGGGGATACGCAGTATTTT. Protein: CASSGAGDTQYF.

This chain links TRBV13 with TRBJ2-7; 9 positions match TRBD1. The length of the CDR3 is 14 residues. Unmatched junction bases numbered 3, after V lost 3 bases and J lost 3 bases. Germline V gives CDR1 PRHDT, CDR2 FYEKMQ (reference sequence). The CDR3 nucleotides read TGTGCCAGCAGCTTCTCGGACAGGGGCTACGAGCAGTACTTC. This codes for CASSFSDRGYEQYF.

Notes on this clone: Other DNA sequences in this specimen translate into the identical CDR3. This sequence joins TRBV5-1 and TRBJ1-6; 8 bases agree with TRBD1. J was trimmed by 5 bases and V by 4 bases; bases with no gene match: 2. The germline V gene encodes CDR1 SGHRS and CDR2 YFSETQ. CDR3 length: 14 residues. The CDR3 sequence: CASSLGQDNSPLHF. Here the CDR3 DNA reads TGCGCCAGCAGCCTGGGACAGGATAATTCACCCCTCCACTTT.

This clone appeared a single time. V usage is TRBV9 and J usage is TRBJ2-3; 8 bases are shared with TRBD1. The CDR3 has 15 amino acids. J gave up 1 base and V 4 bases, and 5 bases lay outside the gene matches. Per germline, CDR1 SGDLS and CDR2 YYNGEE. In DNA, the CDR3 is TGTGCCAGCAGCCCTCCAGGGGGCCGCACAGATACGCAGTATTTT. The encoded protein is CASSPPGGRTDTQYF. The complete variable domain, with remaining parts taken from reference TRBV9 and TRBJ2-3, reads DSGVTQTPKHLITATGQRVTLRCSPRSGDLSVYWYQQSLDQGLQFLIQYYNGEERAKGNILERFSAQQFPDLHSELNLSSLELGDSALYFCASSPPGGRTDTQYFGPGTRLTVL.

This rearrangement joins TRBV24-1 to TRBJ2-1; TRBD2 aligns across 11 bases. J was trimmed by 3 bases and V by 5 bases; bases with no gene match: 5. Germline V gives CDR1 KGHDR, CDR2 SFDVKD. This CDR3 spans 16 amino acids. The CDR3 nucleotides are TGTGCCACCAGTGTTAGCGGGGGGGCAGACTACAATGAGCAGTTCTTC. Amino acids: CATSVSGGADYNEQFF.

The chain employs TRBV11-3 and TRBJ2-5; TRBD2 matches at 8 bases. This CDR3 is built from 15 residues. V was pared by 4 bases and J by 4 bases, with 8 bases of the junction left unmatched. Germline CDR1 is SGHNT and CDR2 is YENEEA. The CDR3 reads CASSSGGEGGETQYF. The CDR3 DNA reads as TGTGCCAGCAGCTCGGGGGGGGAAGGAGGAGAGACCCAGTACTTC.

The chain links TRBV6-5 to TRBJ1-5, with 7 positions matching TRBD1. The CDR3 consists of 15 residues. V shed 8 bases, J shed 1 base, and the junction held 8 bases outside the gene matches. Germline CDR1 reads MNHEY; CDR2 reads SVGAGI. The CDR3 DNA reads TGTGCCAGCGAAAAGGGGGCTGGGAGCAATCAGCCCCAGCATTTT. It encodes CASEKGAGSNQPQHF.

This chain joins TRBV12-5 and TRBJ1-2; D unclear. This CDR3 spans 14 amino acids. V was shortened by 0 bases and J by 8 bases, with 13 bases between the two germline ends. Germline loops: CDR1 LGHNT, CDR2 FRNRAP. The CDR3 coding sequence is TGTGCTAGTGGTTTGGTACAATGGTCTTCGGGCTACACCTTC. The encoded protein is CASGLVQWSSGYTF. The whole variable domain, filled in from reference TRBV12-5 and TRBJ1-2, reads DARVTQTPRHKVTEMGQEVTMRCQPILGHNTVFWYRQTMMQGLELLAYFRNRAPLDDSGMPKDRFSAEMPDATLATLKIQPSEPRDSAVYFCASGLVQWSSGYTFGSGTRLTVV.

J is TRBJ2-7 and V is TRBV5-1, with 8 positions matching TRBD1. CDR3 size: 15 residues. CDR1 is SGHRS, CDR2 YFSETQ, per germline. V was clipped by 5 bases and J by 3 bases; unmatched bases: 10. The DNA of the CDR3 is TGCGCCAGCAGGTCTGGACAGGGACCCCTCTACGAGCAGTACTTC. This encodes CASRSGQGPLYEQYF.

This clone was recorded a few times. The V gene is TRBV5-1, the J gene TRBJ2-7, with a possible D match to TRBD1 (5 bases). The V end was cut by 3 bases, the J end by 2 bases, with 18 bases between. Germline CDR1 SGHRS, CDR2 YFSETQ. CDR3 length: 16 amino acids. CDR3 protein: CASSSDPGQAPYEQYF. CDR3 nucleotide sequence: TGCGCCAGCAGCTCCGATCCCGGACAAGCCCCCTACGAGCAGTACTTC.

The DNA for the CDR3 is TGCGCCAGCAGCTTGGGACAGCCGAACTCCTACGAGCAGTACTTC. Residues: CASSLGQPNSYEQYF. The V gene is TRBV5-1, the J gene TRBJ2-7, with D possibly being TRBD1 (5 bases). The V gene's germline CDR1 is SGHRS and CDR2 YFSETQ. V lost 0 bases to trimming and J lost 0 bases, with 10 bases between them. CDR3 size: 15 residues. The full variable domain, in which reference TRBV5-1 and TRBJ2-7 provide the parts outside the CDR3, is KAGVTQTPRYLIKTRGQQVTLSCSPISGHRSVSWYQQTPGQGLQFLFEYFSETQRNKGNFPGRFSGRQFSNSRSEMNVSTLELGDSALYLCASSLGQPNSYEQYFGPGTRLTVT.

The chain recombines TRBV14 with TRBJ1-5, with D tentatively TRBD1 (5 bases). The germline V gene has CDR1 SGHDN and CDR2 FVKESK. V was shortened by 2 bases and J by 9 bases, with 11 bases between the two germline ends. The CDR3 length is 13 residues. Written as DNA, the CDR3 is TGTGCCAGCAGCCAACCCCCCGGGGGGCCCCAGCATTTT. Protein: CASSQPPGGPQHF.

The chain recombines TRBV30 with TRBJ2-7; D not resolved. V gave up 1 base and J gave up 2 bases, with 9 bases separating them. The CDR3 length is 13 residues. Germline CDR1 GTSNPN, CDR2 SVGIG (reference sequence). Here the CDR3 reads CAWSEVTPYEQYF. The CDR3 coding sequence is TGTGCCTGGAGTGAGGTGACTCCCTACGAGCAGTACTTC.

The chain recombines TRBV19 with TRBJ2-1; a possible D gene is TRBD2 (6 bases). The CDR3 contains 14 residues. CDR1 LNHDA and CDR2 SQIVND come from the germline V gene (reference sequence). The ends were cut back, 7 bases at V and 0 bases at J, with 10 bases in the middle. As DNA, the CDR3 is TGTGCCAGTATGCCCGGGAGCTCCTACAATGAGCAGTTCTTC. This gives the protein CASMPGSSYNEQFF.

This rearrangement joins TRBV19 to TRBJ2-5; 11 positions match TRBD2. The germline V gene encodes CDR1 LNHDA and CDR2 SQIVND (reference sequence). V shed 0 bases and J 2 bases; nucleotides not matched to a gene: 8. The CDR3 runs to 18 residues. The CDR3 nucleotides are TGTGCCAGTAGTATAGATCTAGCGGGGGGAAGAGGGCAAGAGACCCAGTACTTC. It is translated as CASSIDLAGGRGQETQYF.

The chain carries TRBV3-1 (or the pseudogene TRBV3-2) and TRBJ2-1; 8 nucleotides agree with TRBD2. The V and J ends lost 3 bases and 7 bases, in that order; junction bases with no gene match: 11. Germline CDR1 is LGHDT and CDR2 is YNNKEL (reference sequence). This CDR3 contains 16 residues. The CDR3 sequence is CASSHNPGTRGNEQFF. CDR3 DNA: TGTGCCAGCAGCCACAACCCCGGGACTAGGGGAAATGAGCAGTTCTTC.

Remarks on this clone: The sample carries other DNA sequences with the same CDR3. This chain links TRBV5-1 with TRBJ1-1, with D possibly being TRBD1 (5 bases). The CDR3 spans 12 residues. The germline CDR1 and CDR2 sequences are SGHRS and YFSETQ. V dropped 0 bases and J dropped 7 bases, with 7 bases sitting between them. CDR3 region: CASSLAGFEAFF. As DNA, the CDR3 is TGCGCCAGCAGCTTGGCAGGGTTTGAAGCTTTCTTT.

The chain couples TRBV28 to TRBJ2-7; D not certain. The V gene's germline CDR1 is MDHEN and CDR2 SYDVKM. The CDR3 spans 15 residues. V was clipped by 2 bases and J by 4 bases, with 15 bases between them. The CDR3 DNA is TGTGCCAGCAGTTTACCCTCCCGGGTTTGGTACGAGCAGTACTTC. This gives the protein CASSLPSRVWYEQYF.

The chain has TRBV24-1 and TRBJ2-7, with 8 bases fitting TRBD1. V was pared by 3 bases and J by 2 bases, with 5 bases of the junction left unmatched. CDR1 KGHDR and CDR2 SFDVKD come from the germline V gene. This CDR3 has 15 residues. The CDR3 reads CATSDTGTGAYEQYF. The CDR3 DNA reads as TGTGCCACCAGTGATACCGGGACAGGAGCCTACGAGCAGTACTTC.

This chain uses TRBV2 with TRBJ1-5; no clear D gene. The CDR3 contains 13 residues. CDR1 is SNHLY and CDR2 is FYNNEI in the germline V gene. V lost 4 bases, J lost 10 bases, and 14 bases lay in between. The CDR3 spells CASSGHPVDPQHF. CDR3 DNA: TGTGCCAGCAGTGGACACCCTGTTGATCCCCAGCATTTT.